This is a list of T cell receptor beta chains from one sample in a study of T cell responses to AZD1222 COVID-19 vaccine. TCRdb's table, derived via immunoSEQ multiplex PCR, lists solely in-frame clones and lacks some. Found here are about 140,000 clones, about 90% of them singletons; the top ten hold more than 3.5%. Sequences were derived from peripheral blood, sampled on day 0 of AZD1222 vaccination. These receptors came from an adult in good health. Both conserved end residues are part of each CDR3. D genes are given only for firm matches. A clone size is listed for some rows: how often the clone was seen (once, few, many), or a class if it is expanded.

>TRBV9|TRBD1|-|TRBJ1-4
CASSAPTGGPNEKLFF
TGTGCCAGCAGCGCCCCGACAGGGGGCCCTAATGAAAAACTGTTTTTT
>TRBV27|-|-|TRBJ2-1
CASSFGGGQFF
TGTGCCAGCAGCTTCGGGGGAGGGCAGTTCTTC
>TRBV7-2|TRBD2|-|TRBJ2-4
CASSLARGTSGRAGNIQYF
TGTGCCAGCAGCTTAGCCCGGGGCACTAGCGGGAGGGCCGGAAACATTCAGTACTTC
>TRBV6-5|-|-|TRBJ2-7
CASSYGDEGYEQYF
TGTGCCAGCAGTTACGGGGACGAGGGTTACGAGCAGTACTTC
>TRBV12-3/TRBV12-4|-|few|TRBJ1-2
CASTRDTDYGYTF
TGTGCCAGCACGAGAGACACCGACTATGGCTACACCTTC
>TRBV28|TRBD1|-|TRBJ1-3
CASRMTGRNTIYF
TGTGCCAGCAGAATGACAGGGCGAAACACCATATATTTT
>TRBV12-3/TRBV12-4|-|-|TRBJ1-4
CASTKDRNEKLFF
TGTGCCAGCACCAAAGACAGGAATGAAAAACTGTTTTTT
>TRBV28|-|-|TRBJ2-1
CASSLLDRRLGNEQFF
TGTGCCAGCAGTTTACTTGACCGGCGCCTTGGCAATGAGCAGTTCTTC
>TRBV6-5|-|-|TRBJ1-6
CASRKGRQYNSPLHF
TGTGCCAGCAGAAAGGGAAGACAGTATAATTCACCCCTCCACTTT
>TRBV6-2/TRBV6-3|-|-|TRBJ2-1
CASSYRDLYNEQFF
TGTGCCAGCAGTTACCGGGACCTTTACAATGAGCAGTTCTTC
>TRBV7-5|-|-|TRBJ1-2
CVRSAYSTHYGYTF
TGTGTCAGAAGCGCTTATTCGACACACTATGGCTACACCTTC
>TRBV7-2|-|-|TRBJ1-1
CASSLGGTPNTEAFF
TGTGCCAGCAGCCTCGGGGGGACACCGAACACTGAAGCTTTCTTT
>TRBV12-5|-|-|TRBJ1-5
CASGFGGSGGQPQHF
TGTGCTAGTGGTTTTGGCGGGAGTGGGGGGCAGCCCCAGCATTTT
>TRBV4-1|TRBD2|-|TRBJ2-1
CASSQVGREASGRHEQFF
TGCGCCAGCAGCCAAGTTGGACGGGAGGCTAGCGGGAGGCATGAGCAGTTCTTC
>TRBV24-1|-|-|TRBJ1-5
CATSDLPSSWVLYSNQPQHF
TGTGCCACCAGTGATTTGCCATCATCGTGGGTTTTGTACAGCAATCAGCCCCAGCATTTT
>TRBV9|-|-|TRBJ2-2
CASTGTGGAPGELFF
TGTGCCAGCACCGGGACTGGGGGCGCCCCCGGGGAGCTGTTTTTT
>TRBV28|-|-|TRBJ1-5
CASREYRVGQPQHF
TGTGCCAGCCGAGAGTACAGGGTAGGGCAGCCCCAGCATTTT
>TRBV6-2/TRBV6-3|-|-|TRBJ2-6
CASSYSTGSGANVLTF
TGTGCCAGCAGTTACTCGACGGGGTCTGGGGCCAACGTCCTGACTTTC
>TRBV3-1/TRBV3-2|-|-|TRBJ2-5
CASSQGPEAEVKYQETQYF
TGTGCCAGCAGCCAGGGTCCCGAGGCGGAGGTAAAGTACCAAGAGACCCAGTACTTC
>TRBV28|-|-|TRBJ1-2
CASSLRQNYGYTF
TGTGCCAGCAGTTTACGGCAGAACTATGGCTACACCTTC
>TRBV5-1|TRBD2|-|TRBJ2-3
CASSAGLAGADTDTQYF
TGCGCCAGCAGCGCGGGACTAGCGGGAGCTGACACAGATACGCAGTATTTT
>TRBV25-1|TRBD2|-|TRBJ2-1
CAGGAYNEQFF
TGTGCCGGGGGGGCCTACAATGAGCAGTTCTTC